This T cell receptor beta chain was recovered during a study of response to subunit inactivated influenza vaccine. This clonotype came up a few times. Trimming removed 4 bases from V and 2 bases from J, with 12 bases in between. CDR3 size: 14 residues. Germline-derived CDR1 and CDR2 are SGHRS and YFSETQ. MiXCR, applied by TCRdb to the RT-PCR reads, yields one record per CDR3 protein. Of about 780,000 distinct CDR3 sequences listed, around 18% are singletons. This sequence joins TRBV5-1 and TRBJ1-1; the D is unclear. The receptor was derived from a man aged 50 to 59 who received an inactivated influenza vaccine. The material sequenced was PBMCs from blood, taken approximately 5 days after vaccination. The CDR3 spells CASSLRFANTEAFF. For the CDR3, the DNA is TGCGCCAGCAGCCTCAGATTCGCTAACACTGAAGCTTTCTTT.